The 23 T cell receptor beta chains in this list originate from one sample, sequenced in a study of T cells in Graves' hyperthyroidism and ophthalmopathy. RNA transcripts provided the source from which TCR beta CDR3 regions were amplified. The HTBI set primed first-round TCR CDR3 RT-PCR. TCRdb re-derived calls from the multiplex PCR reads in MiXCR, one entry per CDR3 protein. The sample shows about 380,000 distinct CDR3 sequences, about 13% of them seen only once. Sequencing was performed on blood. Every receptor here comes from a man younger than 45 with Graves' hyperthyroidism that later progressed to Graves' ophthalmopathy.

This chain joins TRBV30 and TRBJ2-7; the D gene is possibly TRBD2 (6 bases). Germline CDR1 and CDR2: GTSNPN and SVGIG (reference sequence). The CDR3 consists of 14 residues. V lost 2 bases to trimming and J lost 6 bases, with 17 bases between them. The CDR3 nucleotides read TGTGCCTGGAGTTTAGGGCTGCTGGGGGGCGAGCAGTACTTC. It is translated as CAWSLGLLGGEQYF.

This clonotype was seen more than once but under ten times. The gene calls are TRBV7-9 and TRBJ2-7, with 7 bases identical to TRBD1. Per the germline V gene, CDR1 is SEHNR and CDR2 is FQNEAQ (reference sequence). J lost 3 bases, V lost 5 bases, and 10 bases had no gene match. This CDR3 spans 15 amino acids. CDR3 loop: CASSRMEQGNYEQYF. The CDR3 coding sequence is TGTGCCAGCAGCCGGATGGAACAGGGGAACTACGAGCAGTACTTC.

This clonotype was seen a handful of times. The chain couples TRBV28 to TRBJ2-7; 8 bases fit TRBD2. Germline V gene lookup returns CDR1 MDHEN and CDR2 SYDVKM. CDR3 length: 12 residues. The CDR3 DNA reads TGTTCACCTTCGGGGGGGAGGTACGAGCAGTACTTC. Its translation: CSPSGGRYEQYF.

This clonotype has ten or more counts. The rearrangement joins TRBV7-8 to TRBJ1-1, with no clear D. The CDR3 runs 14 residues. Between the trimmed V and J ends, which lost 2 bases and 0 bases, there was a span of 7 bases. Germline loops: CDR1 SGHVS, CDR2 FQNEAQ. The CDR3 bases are TGTGCCAGCAGCTTAAGCATTATGAACACTGAAGCTTTCTTT. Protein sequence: CASSLSIMNTEAFF.

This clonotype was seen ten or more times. CDR3 in DNA: TGTGCCAGCAGCTTAGCGGCTGGCAGACCGAACACTGAAGCTTTCTTT. It codes for CASSLAAGRPNTEAFF. This chain uses TRBV7-6 with TRBJ1-1; D ambiguous. This CDR3 contains 16 residues. The germline V gene encodes CDR1 SGHVS and CDR2 FNYEAQ. V was clipped by 0 bases and J by 1 base, with 12 bases between them.

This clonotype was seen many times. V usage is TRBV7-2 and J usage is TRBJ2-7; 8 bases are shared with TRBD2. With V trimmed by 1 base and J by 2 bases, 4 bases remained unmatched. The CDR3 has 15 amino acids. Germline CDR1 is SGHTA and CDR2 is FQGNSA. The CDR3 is CASSLEFGGAYEQYF. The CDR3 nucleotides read TGTGCCAGCAGCTTAGAGTTCGGGGGGGCCTACGAGCAGTACTTC.

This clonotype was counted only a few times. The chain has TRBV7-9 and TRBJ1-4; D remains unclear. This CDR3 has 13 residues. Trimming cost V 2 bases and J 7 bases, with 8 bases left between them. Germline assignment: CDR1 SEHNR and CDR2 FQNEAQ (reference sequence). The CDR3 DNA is TGTGCCAGCAGCTTACTACGGTTTGAAAAACTGTTTTTT. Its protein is CASSLLRFEKLFF.

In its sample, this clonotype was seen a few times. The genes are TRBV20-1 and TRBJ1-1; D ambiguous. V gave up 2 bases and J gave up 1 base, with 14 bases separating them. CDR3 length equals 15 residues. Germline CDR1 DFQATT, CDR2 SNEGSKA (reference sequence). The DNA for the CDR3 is TGCAGTGCTAGAAATTTTGGGTTGGGGAACACTGAAGCTTTCTTT. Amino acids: CSARNFGLGNTEAFF.

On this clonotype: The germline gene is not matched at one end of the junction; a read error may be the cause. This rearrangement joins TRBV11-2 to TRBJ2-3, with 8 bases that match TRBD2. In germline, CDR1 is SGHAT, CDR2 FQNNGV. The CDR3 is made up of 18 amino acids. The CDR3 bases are TGTGCCGGCAGCTTGGGAAAGATGAGACTAGCGAAAGCAAATACGCAGTATTTT. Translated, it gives CAGSLGKMRLAKANTQYF.

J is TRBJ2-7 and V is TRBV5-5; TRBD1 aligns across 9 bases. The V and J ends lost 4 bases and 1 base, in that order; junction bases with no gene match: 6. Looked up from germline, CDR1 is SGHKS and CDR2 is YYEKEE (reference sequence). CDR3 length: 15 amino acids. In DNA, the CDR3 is TGTGCCAGCAGCACCGGGACAGGGACTTCCTACGAGCAGTACTTC. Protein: CASSTGTGTSYEQYF.

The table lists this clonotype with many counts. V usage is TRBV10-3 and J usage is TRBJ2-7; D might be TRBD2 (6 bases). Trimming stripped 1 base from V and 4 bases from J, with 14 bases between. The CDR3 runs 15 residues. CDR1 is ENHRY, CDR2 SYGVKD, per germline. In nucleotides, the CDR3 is TGTGCCATCAGTGAGTATCGGGGGACCCAATACGAGCAGTACTTC. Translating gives CAISEYRGTQYEQYF.

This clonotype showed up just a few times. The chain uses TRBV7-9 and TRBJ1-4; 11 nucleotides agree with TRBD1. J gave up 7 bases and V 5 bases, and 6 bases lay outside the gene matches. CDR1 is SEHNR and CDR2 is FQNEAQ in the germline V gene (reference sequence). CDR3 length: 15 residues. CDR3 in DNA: TGTGCCAGCAGCCCCGGGGACAGGGGGACTGAAAAACTGTTTTTT. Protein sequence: CASSPGDRGTEKLFF.

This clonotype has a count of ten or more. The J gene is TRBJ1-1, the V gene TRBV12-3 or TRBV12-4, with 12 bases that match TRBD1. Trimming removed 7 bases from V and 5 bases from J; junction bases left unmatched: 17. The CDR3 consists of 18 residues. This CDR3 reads CASIPPPRDRGRETEAFF. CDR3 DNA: TGTGCCAGCATCCCGCCTCCCCGGGACAGGGGGCGTGAAACTGAAGCTTTCTTT.

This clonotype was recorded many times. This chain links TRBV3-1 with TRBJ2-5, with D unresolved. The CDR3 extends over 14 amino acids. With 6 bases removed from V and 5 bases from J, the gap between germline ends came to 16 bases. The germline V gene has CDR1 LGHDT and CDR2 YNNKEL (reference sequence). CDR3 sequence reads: CASSYGQPGETQYF. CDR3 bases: TGTGCCAGCAGTTACGGTCAGCCTGGGGAGACCCAGTACTTC.

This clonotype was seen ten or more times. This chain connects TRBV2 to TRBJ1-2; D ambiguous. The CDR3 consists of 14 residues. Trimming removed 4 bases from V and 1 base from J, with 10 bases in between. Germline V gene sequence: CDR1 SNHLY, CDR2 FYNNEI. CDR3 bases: TGTGCCAGCAGTGGAGGGAGCGATAACTATGGCTACACCTTC. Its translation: CASSGGSDNYGYTF.

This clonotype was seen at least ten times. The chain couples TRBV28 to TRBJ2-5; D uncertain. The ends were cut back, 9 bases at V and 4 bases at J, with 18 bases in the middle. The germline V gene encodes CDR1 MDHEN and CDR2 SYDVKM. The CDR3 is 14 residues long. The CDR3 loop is CASQVQLRRETQYF. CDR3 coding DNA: TGTGCCAGTCAAGTCCAACTAAGAAGAGAGACCCAGTACTTC. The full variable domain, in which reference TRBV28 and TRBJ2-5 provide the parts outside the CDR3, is DVKVTQSSRYLVKRTGEKVFLECVQDMDHENMFWYRQDPGLGLRLIYFSYDVKMKEKGDIPEGYSVSREKKERFSLILESASTNQTSMYLCASQVQLRRETQYFGPGTRLLVL.

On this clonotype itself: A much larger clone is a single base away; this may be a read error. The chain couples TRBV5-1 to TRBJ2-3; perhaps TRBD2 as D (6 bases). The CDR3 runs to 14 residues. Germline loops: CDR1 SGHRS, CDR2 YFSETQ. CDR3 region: CTSSPGLATDTQYF. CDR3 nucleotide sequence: TGCACCAGCAGCCCGGGACTGGCCACAGATACGCAGTATTTT.

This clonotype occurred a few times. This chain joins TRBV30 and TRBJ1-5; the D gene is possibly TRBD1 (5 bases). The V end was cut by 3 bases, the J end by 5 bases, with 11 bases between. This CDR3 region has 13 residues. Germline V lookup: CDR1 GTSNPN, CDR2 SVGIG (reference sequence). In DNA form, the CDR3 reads TGTGCCTGGAGCGCGCAACAGGATCAGCCCCAGCATTTT. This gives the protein CAWSAQQDQPQHF. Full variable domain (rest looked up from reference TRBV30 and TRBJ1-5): SQTIHQWPATLVQPVGSPLSLECTVEGTSNPNLYWYRQAAGRGLQLLFYSVGIGQISSEVPQNLSASRPQDRQFILSSKKLLLSDSGFYLCAWSAQQDQPQHFGDGTRLSIL.

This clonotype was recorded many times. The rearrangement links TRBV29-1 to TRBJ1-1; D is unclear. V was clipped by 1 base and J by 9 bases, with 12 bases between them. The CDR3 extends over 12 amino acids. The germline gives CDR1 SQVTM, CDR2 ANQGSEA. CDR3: CSVEVGTLKAFF. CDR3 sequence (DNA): TGCAGCGTTGAAGTGGGTACTCTCAAAGCTTTCTTT.

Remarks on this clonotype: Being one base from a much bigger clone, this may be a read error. CDR3 bases: TGTGTCAGCGGGACATATACAACTAATGAAAAACTGTTTTTT. Its protein product is CVSGTYTTNEKLFF. The chain carries TRBV6-1 and TRBJ1-4; D may be TRBD1 (6 bases). From germline, CDR1 is MNHNS and CDR2 SASEGT. The CDR3 has 14 residues.

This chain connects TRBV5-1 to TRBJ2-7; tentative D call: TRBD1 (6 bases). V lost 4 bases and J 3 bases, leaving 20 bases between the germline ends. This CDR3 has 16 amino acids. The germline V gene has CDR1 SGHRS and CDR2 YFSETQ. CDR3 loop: CASSPTPRTADYEQYF. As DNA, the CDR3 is TGCGCCAGCAGCCCTACGCCGCGGACAGCAGACTACGAGCAGTACTTC.

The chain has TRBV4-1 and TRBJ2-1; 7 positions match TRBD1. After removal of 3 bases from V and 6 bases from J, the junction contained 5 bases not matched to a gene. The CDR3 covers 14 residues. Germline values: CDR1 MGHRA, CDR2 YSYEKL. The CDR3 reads CASSHPTGSNEQFF. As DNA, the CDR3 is TGCGCCAGCAGCCATCCGACAGGGTCCAATGAGCAGTTCTTC.

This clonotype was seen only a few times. The CDR3 coding sequence is TGCAGTGCTAGAGATTCCGCTTACAGGGGCCAGAGCTCCTACGAGCAGTACTTC. Translated: CSARDSAYRGQSSYEQYF. J is TRBJ2-7 and V is TRBV20-1; 7 bases match TRBD1. The CDR3 is 18 residues long. Looked up from germline, CDR1 is DFQATT and CDR2 is SNEGSKA (reference sequence). The V gene end was trimmed by 0 bases and the J gene end by 0 bases; junction bases not matched to a gene: 14.